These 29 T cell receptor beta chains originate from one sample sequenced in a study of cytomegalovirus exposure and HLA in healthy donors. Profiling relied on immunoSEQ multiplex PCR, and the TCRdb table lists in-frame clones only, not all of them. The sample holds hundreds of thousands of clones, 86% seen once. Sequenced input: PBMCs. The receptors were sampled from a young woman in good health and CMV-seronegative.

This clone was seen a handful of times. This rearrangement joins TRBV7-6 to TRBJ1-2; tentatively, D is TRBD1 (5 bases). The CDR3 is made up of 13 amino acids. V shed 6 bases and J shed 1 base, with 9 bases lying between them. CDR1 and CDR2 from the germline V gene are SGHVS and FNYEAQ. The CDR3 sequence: CASSPTDNYGYTF. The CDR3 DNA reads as TGTGCCAGCAGTCCGACAGATAACTATGGCTACACCTTC.

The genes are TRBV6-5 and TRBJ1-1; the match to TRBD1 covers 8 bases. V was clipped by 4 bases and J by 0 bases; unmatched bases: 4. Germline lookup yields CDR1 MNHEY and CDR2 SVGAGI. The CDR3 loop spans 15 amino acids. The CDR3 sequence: CASSSGTGLNTEAFF. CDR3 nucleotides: TGTGCCAGCAGTTCCGGGACAGGTCTGAACACTGAAGCTTTCTTT.

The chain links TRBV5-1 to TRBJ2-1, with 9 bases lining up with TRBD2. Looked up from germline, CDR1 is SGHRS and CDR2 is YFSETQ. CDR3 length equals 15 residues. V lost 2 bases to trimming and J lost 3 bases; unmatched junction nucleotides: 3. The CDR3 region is CASSLAGGLYNEQFF. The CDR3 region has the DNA TGCGCCAGCAGCTTAGCGGGGGGACTCTACAATGAGCAGTTCTTC.

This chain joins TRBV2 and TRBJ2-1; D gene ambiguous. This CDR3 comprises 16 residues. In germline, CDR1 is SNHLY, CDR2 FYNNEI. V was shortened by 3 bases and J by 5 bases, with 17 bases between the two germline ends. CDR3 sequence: CASSDPRVPRNNEQFF. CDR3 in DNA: TGTGCCAGCAGTGACCCCCGGGTCCCACGGAACAATGAGCAGTTCTTC. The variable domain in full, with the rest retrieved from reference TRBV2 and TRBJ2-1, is EPEVTQTPSHQVTQMGQEVILRCVPISNHLYFYWYRQILGQKVEFLVSFYNNEISEKSEIFDDQFSVERPDGSNFTLKIRSTKLEDSAMYFCASSDPRVPRNNEQFFGPGTRLTVL.

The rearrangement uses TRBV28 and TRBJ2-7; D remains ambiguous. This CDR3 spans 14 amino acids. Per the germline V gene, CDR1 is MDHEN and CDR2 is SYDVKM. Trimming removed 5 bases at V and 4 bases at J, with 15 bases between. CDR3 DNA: TGTGCCAGCAGTCCGGTTAAAGTCGTTTACGAGCAGTACTTC. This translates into CASSPVKVVYEQYF.

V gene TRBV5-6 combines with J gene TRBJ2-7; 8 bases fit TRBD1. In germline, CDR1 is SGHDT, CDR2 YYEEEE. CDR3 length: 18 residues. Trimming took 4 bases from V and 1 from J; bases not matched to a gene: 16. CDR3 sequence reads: CASSVGQVLGLGSYEQYF. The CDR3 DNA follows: TGTGCCAGCAGCGTGGGACAGGTATTGGGATTGGGTTCCTACGAGCAGTACTTC. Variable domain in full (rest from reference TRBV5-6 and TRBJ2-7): DAGVTQSPTHLIKTRGQQVTLRCSPKSGHDTVSWYQQALGQGPQFIFQYYEEEERQRGNFPDRFSGHQFPNYSSELNVNALLLGDSALYLCASSVGQVLGLGSYEQYFGPGTRLTVT.

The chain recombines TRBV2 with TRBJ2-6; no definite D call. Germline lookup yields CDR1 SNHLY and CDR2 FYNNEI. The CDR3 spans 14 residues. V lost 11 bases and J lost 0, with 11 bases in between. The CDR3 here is CASTPVSGANVLTF. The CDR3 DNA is TGTGCCTCCACTCCGGTCTCTGGGGCCAACGTCCTGACTTTC.

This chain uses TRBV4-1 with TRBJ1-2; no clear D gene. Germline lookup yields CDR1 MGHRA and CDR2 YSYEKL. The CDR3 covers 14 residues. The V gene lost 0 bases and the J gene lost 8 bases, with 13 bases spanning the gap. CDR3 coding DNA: TGCGCCAGCAGCCAAGATGGGCAATTCGGAGGCTACACCTTC. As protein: CASSQDGQFGGYTF.

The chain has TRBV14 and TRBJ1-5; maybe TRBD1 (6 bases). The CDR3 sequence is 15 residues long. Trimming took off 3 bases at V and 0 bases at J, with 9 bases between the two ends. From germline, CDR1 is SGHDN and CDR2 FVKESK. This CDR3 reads CASSQNRDSNQPQHF. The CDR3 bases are TGTGCCAGCAGCCAGAACAGGGATAGCAATCAGCCCCAGCATTTT.

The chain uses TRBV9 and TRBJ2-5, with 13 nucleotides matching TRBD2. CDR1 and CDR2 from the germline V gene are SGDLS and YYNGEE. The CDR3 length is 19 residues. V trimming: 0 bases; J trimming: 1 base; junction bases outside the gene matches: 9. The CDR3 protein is CASSVEPLAGGPLQETQYF. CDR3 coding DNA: TGTGCCAGCAGCGTAGAACCACTAGCGGGAGGGCCCCTCCAAGAGACCCAGTACTTC.

CDR3 loop: CATSRDPGQGSNEQYF. In DNA, the CDR3 is TGTGCCACCAGCAGAGATCCGGGACAGGGGAGTAACGAGCAGTACTTC. The chain is built from TRBV15 and TRBJ2-7; 10 bases match TRBD1. Per the germline V gene, CDR1 is LNHNV and CDR2 is YYDKDF (reference sequence). The CDR3 consists of 16 residues. V was pared by 0 bases and J by 5 bases, with 7 bases of the junction left unmatched.

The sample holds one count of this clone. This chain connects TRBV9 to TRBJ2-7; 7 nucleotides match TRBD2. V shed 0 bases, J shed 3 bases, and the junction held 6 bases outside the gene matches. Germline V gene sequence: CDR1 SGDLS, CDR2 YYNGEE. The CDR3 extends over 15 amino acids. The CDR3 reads CASSVASGSNYEQYF. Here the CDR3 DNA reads TGTGCCAGCAGCGTAGCTAGCGGTTCGAACTACGAGCAGTACTTC.

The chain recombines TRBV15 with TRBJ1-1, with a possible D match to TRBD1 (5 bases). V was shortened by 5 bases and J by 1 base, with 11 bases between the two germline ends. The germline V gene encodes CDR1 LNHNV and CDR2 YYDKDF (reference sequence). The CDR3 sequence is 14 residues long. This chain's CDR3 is CATSPGRGNTEAFF. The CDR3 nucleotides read TGTGCCACCAGCCCAGGGCGGGGGAACACTGAAGCTTTCTTT.

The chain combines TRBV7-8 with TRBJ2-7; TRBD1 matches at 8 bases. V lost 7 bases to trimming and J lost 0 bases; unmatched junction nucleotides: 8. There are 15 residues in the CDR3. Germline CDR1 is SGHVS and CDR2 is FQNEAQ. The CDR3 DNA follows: TGTGCCAGCATCGACCGGACAGGGAGCTCCTACGAGCAGTACTTC. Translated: CASIDRTGSSYEQYF.

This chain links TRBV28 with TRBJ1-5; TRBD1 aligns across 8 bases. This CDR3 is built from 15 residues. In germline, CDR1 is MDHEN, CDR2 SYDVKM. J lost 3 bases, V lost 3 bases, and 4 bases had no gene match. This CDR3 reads CASSFETGVNQPQHF. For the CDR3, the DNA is TGTGCCAGCAGTTTTGAGACAGGGGTCAATCAGCCCCAGCATTTT.

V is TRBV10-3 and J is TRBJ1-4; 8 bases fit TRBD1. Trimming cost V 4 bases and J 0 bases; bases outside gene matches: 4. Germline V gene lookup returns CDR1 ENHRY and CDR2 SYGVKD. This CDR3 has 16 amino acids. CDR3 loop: CAISVTGAPTNEKLFF. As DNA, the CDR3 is TGTGCCATCAGTGTGACAGGGGCGCCAACTAATGAAAAACTGTTTTTT.

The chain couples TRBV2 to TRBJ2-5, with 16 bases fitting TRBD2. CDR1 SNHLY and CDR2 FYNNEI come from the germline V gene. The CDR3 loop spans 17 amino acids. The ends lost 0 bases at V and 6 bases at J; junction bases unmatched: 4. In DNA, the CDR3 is TGTGCCAGCAGTGAAGCGGGACTAGCGGGGGGGCGGAAGACCCAGTACTTC. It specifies CASSEAGLAGGRKTQYF.

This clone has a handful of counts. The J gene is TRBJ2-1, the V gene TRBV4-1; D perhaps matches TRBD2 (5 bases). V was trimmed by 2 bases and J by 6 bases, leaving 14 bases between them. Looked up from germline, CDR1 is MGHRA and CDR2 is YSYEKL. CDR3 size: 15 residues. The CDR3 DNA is TGCGCCAGCAGCCAATTGCCCGGGGTCGGCAATGAGCAGTTCTTC. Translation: CASSQLPGVGNEQFF.

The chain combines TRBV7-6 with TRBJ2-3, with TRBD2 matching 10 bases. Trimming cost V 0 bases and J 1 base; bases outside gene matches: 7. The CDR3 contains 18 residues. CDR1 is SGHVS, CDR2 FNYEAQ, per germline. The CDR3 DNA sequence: TGTGCCAGCAGCTTAGCGCTACTAGCGGGAAGCCGCACAGATACGCAGTATTTT. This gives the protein CASSLALLAGSRTDTQYF. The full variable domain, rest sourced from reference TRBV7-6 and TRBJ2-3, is GAGVSQSPRYKVTKRGQDVALRCDPISGHVSLYWYRQALGQGPEFLTYFNYEAQQDKSGLPNDRFSAERPEGSISTLTIQRTEQRDSAMYRCASSLALLAGSRTDTQYFGPGTRLTVL.

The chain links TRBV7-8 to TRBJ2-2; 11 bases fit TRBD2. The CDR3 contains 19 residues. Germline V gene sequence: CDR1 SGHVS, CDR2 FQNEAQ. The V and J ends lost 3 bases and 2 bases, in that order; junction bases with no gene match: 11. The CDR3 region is CASSFDSPGLAANTGELFF. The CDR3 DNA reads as TGTGCCAGCAGCTTCGACAGCCCGGGACTAGCGGCAAACACCGGGGAGCTGTTTTTT.

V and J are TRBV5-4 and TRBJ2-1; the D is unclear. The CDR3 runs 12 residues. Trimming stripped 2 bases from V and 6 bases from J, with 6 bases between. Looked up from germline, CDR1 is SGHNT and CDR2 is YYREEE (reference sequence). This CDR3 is CASSFRSNEQFF. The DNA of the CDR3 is TGTGCCAGCAGCTTCCGTAGCAATGAGCAGTTCTTC.

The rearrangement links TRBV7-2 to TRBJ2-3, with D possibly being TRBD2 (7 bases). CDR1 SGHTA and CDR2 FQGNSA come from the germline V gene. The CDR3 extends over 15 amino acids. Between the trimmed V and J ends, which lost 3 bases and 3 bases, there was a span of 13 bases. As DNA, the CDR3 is TGTGCCAGCAGCTTCGGCAGGGGAGGGACAGATACGCAGTATTTT. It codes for CASSFGRGGTDTQYF.

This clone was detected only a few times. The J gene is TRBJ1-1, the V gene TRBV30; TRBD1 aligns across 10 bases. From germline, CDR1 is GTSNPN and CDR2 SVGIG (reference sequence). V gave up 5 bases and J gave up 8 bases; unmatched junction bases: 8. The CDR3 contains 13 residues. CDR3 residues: CAWGTGVSFEAFF. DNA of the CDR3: TGTGCCTGGGGGACAGGGGTTTCGTTCGAAGCTTTCTTT.

CDR3 in amino acids: CASSVGGGRAHEQYF. CDR3 sequence (DNA): TGTGCCAGCAGCGTAGGGGGCGGGAGAGCCCACGAGCAGTACTTC. This sequence joins TRBV9 and TRBJ2-7; 7 nucleotides line up with TRBD2. The V segment lost 0 bases and the J segment 5 bases; nucleotides outside the gene matches: 8. Germline V gene data show CDR1 as SGDLS and CDR2 as YYNGEE. The CDR3 is 15 residues long.

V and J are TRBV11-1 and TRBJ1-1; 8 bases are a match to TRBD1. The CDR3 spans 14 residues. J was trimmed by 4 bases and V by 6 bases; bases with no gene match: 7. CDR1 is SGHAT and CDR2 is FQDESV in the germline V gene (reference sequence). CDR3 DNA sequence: TGTGCCAGCAGTACCCGACAGGGGAGCACTGAAGCTTTCTTT. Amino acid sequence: CASSTRQGSTEAFF.

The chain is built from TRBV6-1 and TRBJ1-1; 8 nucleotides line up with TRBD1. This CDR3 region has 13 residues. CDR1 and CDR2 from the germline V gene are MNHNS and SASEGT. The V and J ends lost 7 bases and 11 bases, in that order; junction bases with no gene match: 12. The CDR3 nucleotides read TGTGCCAGCACCCATGACAGGGGCTTGTCTGCTTTCTTT. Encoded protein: CASTHDRGLSAFF.

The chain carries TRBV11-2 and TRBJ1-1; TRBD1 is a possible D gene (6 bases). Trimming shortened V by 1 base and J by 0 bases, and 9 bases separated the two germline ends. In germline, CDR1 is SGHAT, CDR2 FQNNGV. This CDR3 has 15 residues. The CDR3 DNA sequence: TGTGCCAGCAGCTTAGTAGGACAGATGAACACTGAAGCTTTCTTT. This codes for CASSLVGQMNTEAFF.

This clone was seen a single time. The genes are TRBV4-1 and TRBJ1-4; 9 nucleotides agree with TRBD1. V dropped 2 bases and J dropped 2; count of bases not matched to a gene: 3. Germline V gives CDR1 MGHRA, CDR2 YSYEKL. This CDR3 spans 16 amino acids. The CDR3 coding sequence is TGCGCCAGCAGCCAAATACAGGGGGCTACTAATGAAAAACTGTTTTTT. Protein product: CASSQIQGATNEKLFF.

The CDR3 region is CASSLPSGGRAFGEQFF. DNA for the CDR3: TGTGCCAGCAGCCTCCCCAGTGGCGGGAGGGCCTTCGGTGAGCAGTTCTTC. V and J are TRBV9 and TRBJ2-1; 9 positions agree with TRBD2. The junction had 17 bases not matched to a gene; V was cut back by 4 bases and J by 9 bases. Germline V lookup: CDR1 SGDLS, CDR2 YYNGEE. This CDR3 has 17 residues.